These 7 T cell receptor beta chains share one sample of origin, sequenced in a study of T cell responses to AZD1222 COVID-19 vaccine. The repertoire was sequenced with immunoSEQ multiplex PCR; TCRdb's copy has only in-frame clones and lacks some. The sample yields 160,000 or so clones, approximately 88% seen once. The sample here was peripheral blood, taken 28 days after the second AZD1222 dose. The receptors originated from an adult who received the AZD1222 COVID-19 vaccine.

The table lists this clone with a count of one. Distinct nucleotide sequences in the sample also encode this CDR3. The V call is TRBV27, the J call TRBJ1-2; weak D call: TRBD1 (5 bases). Germline V CDR1 and CDR2: MNHEY, SMNVEV (reference sequence). Deletions cut 4 bases from V and 4 bases from J, with 10 bases between. CDR3 length: 13 amino acids. The CDR3 reads CASSSGGTYGYTF. The DNA of the CDR3 is TGTGCCAGCAGTTCGGGGGGAACCTATGGCTACACCTTC.

This chain uses TRBV12-3 or TRBV12-4 with TRBJ2-3, with D perhaps matching TRBD1 or TRBD2 (5 bases each). The V end was cut by 1 base, the J end by 6 bases, with 8 bases between. There are 13 residues in the CDR3. The CDR3 region is CASSLGGSDTQYF. Written as DNA, the CDR3 is TGTGCCAGCAGTTTAGGGGGGTCTGATACGCAGTATTTT.

This clone was seen once. The CDR3 protein is CASSQEGQPNSPLHF. CDR3 nucleotide sequence: TGCGCCAGCAGCCAAGAGGGACAGCCAAATTCACCCCTCCACTTT. V and J are TRBV4-1 and TRBJ1-6; 7 bases are a match to TRBD1. Germline V CDR1 and CDR2: MGHRA, YSYEKL. The CDR3 spans 15 residues. After removal of 0 bases from V and 7 bases from J, the junction contained 3 bases not matched to a gene.

CDR3 in DNA: TGTGCCAGCAGCTTAGGGTTTCGCGGAGTCAGGGGAGCTAACTATGGCTACACCTTC. This translates into CASSLGFRGVRGANYGYTF. The rearrangement uses TRBV7-9 and TRBJ1-2, with TRBD1 as a possible D gene (6 bases). CDR3 length: 19 residues. Germline CDR1 SEHNR, CDR2 FQNEAQ (reference sequence). V shed 1 base and J shed 0 bases, with 21 bases lying between them. Full variable domain (rest looked up from reference TRBV7-9 and TRBJ1-2): DTGVSQNPRHKITKRGQNVTFRCDPISEHNRLYWYRQTLGQGPEFLTYFQNEAQLEKSRLLSDRFSAERPKGSFSTLEIQRTEQGDSAMYLCASSLGFRGVRGANYGYTFGSGTRLTVV.

The CDR3 sequence is CASARGLNNQPQHF. Written as DNA, the CDR3 is TGTGCCAGCGCCAGGGGTCTAAACAATCAGCCCCAGCATTTT. This chain joins TRBV19 and TRBJ1-5; TRBD1 might be the D (6 bases). The germline V gene has CDR1 LNHDA and CDR2 SQIVND (reference sequence). The CDR3 runs to 14 residues. The V gene lost 9 bases and the J gene lost 3 bases, with 15 bases spanning the gap.

This chain links TRBV9 with TRBJ2-1; TRBD2 agrees at 9 bases. J gave up 4 bases and V 3 bases, and 14 bases lay outside the gene matches. The CDR3 covers 18 residues. Germline CDR1 and CDR2: SGDLS and YYNGEE. CDR3 bases: TGTGCCAGCAGCGCCCTCGGTAGTAGCGGGAGACCATACAATGAGCAGTTCTTC. Protein product: CASSALGSSGRPYNEQFF.

The V and J genes are TRBV4-3 and TRBJ1-6; 8 bases map to TRBD1. The junction had 5 bases not matched to a gene; V was cut back by 1 base and J by 12 bases. Germline V gene lookup returns CDR1 LGHNA and CDR2 YSLEER. The CDR3 consists of 14 residues. CDR3 DNA sequence: TGCGCCAGCAGCCAAGTGGACAGGGTGGGACCCCTCCACTTT. Translating gives CASSQVDRVGPLHF.